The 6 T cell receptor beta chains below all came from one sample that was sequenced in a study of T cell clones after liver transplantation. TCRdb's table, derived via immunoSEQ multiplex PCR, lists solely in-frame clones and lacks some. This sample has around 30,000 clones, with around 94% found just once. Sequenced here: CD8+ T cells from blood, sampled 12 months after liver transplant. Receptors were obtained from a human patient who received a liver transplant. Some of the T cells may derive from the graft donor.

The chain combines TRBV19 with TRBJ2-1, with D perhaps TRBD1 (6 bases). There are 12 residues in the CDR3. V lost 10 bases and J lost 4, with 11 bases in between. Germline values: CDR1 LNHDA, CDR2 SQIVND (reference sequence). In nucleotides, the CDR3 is TGTGCCACCCAACAGGGATACAATGAGCAGTTCTTC. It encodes CATQQGYNEQFF.

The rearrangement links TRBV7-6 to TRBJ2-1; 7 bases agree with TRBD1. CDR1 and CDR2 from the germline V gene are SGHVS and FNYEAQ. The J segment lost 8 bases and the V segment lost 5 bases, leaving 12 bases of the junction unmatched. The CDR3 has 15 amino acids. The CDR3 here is CASSLLVGGIDEQFF. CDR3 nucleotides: TGTGCCAGCAGCCTCCTTGTAGGGGGCATAGATGAGCAGTTCTTC.

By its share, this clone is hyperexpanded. The CDR3 bases are TGTGCCAGCAGCCCGGACAGGAATGAGCAGTTCTTC. As protein: CASSPDRNEQFF. The V and J genes are TRBV14 and TRBJ2-1; TRBD1 aligns across 7 bases. CDR1 and CDR2 (germline): SGHDN, FVKESK. CDR3 length: 12 residues. The ends lost 4 bases at V and 7 bases at J; junction bases unmatched: 1.

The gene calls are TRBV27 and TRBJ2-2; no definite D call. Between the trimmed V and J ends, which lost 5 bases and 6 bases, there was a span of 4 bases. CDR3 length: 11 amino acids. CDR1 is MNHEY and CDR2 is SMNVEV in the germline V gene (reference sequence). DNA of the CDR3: TGTGCCAGCAGTATCGCCGGGGAGCTGTTTTTT. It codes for CASSIAGELFF.

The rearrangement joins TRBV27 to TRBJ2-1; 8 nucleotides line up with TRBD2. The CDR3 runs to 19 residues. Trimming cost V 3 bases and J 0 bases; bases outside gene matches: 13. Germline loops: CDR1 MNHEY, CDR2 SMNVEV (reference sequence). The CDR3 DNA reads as TGTGCCAGCAGTTTGTTACAGGACTTGAGCGGGAGCTCCTACAATGAGCAGTTCTTC. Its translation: CASSLLQDLSGSSYNEQFF.

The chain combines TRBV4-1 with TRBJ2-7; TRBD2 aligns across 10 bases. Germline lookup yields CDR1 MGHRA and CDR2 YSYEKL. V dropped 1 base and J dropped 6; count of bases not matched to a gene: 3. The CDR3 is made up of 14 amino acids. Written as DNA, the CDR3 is TGCGCCAGCAGCCAAGTAGCGGGAGGACGCGAGCAGTACTTC. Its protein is CASSQVAGGREQYF.